A selection of T cell receptor beta chains follows, all from one sample in a study of shared clonotypes between healthy human individuals. The method was immunoSEQ multiplex PCR; TCRdb's version includes in-frame clones alone and lacks a portion of them. This table has hundreds of thousands of clones, 96% appearing once. Input material: naive CD8+ T cells sorted from blood. These receptors were taken from a woman in her twenties or thirties in good health. Each CDR3 is given with its conserved first and last residue. A D gene is named only where the DNA matches it firmly. Size is stated for part of the rows, as once, few or many counts, or as a class when the clone is expanded.

j_call,v_call,clone_size,cdr3_length,d_call,cdr3_aa,cdr3_nt
TRBJ2-7,TRBV6-1,-,14,TRBD1,CASSEAGTAYEQYF,TGTGCCAGCAGTGAGGCCGGGACAGCCTACGAGCAGTACTTC
TRBJ2-1,TRBV7-2,-,15,TRBD1,CASSITGGAYNEQFF,TGTGCCAGCAGCATTACAGGGGGCGCCTACAATGAGCAGTTCTTC
TRBJ2-1,TRBV27,-,10,-,CASSLNEQFF,TGTGCCAGCAGTTTGAATGAGCAGTTCTTC
TRBJ2-1,TRBV27,-,15,-,CASSSSGIIGNEQFF,-
TRBJ2-1,TRBV9,-,16,TRBD1,CASSVSGTASYNEQFF,TGTGCCAGCAGCGTATCCGGGACAGCGTCCTACAATGAGCAGTTCTTC
TRBJ2-1,TRBV27,-,16,TRBD2,CASSLRAGGPYNEQFF,TGTGCCAGCAGTCTACGAGCGGGAGGGCCCTACAATGAGCAGTTCTTC
TRBJ1-1,TRBV4-1,once,17,TRBD1,CASSQDRWTGMNTEAFF,TGCGCCAGCAGCCAAGATCGGTGGACAGGCATGAACACTGAAGCTTTCTTT
TRBJ2-7,TRBV4-1,-,13,-,CASSQVRSYEQYF,TGCGCCAGCAGCCAAGTAAGGTCCTACGAGCAGTACTTC
TRBJ1-1,TRBV5-6,-,13,-,CASSPGSLTEAFF,TGTGCCAGCAGCCCAGGCAGCCTCACTGAAGCTTTCTTT
TRBJ2-1,TRBV4-1,-,15,-,CASSQDRAGYNEQFF,TGCGCCAGCAGCCAAGATAGGGCAGGGTACAATGAGCAGTTCTTC
TRBJ1-5,TRBV7-9,-,14,-,CASSPGGHNQPQHF,TGTGCCAGCAGCCCCGGCGGCCACAATCAGCCCCAGCATTTT
TRBJ2-7,TRBV13,-,16,TRBD1,CASSPSRDRVAYEQYF,TGTGCCAGCAGCCCCTCCCGGGACAGGGTAGCCTACGAGCAGTACTTC
TRBJ1-1,TRBV5-6,-,15,-,CASSGEDGISTEAFF,TGTGCCAGCAGCGGGGAGGATGGGATAAGCACTGAAGCTTTCTTT
TRBJ2-1,TRBV6-6,-,14,-,CASSSAEAYNEQFF,TGTGCCAGCAGTTCAGCGGAGGCATACAATGAGCAGTTCTTC
TRBJ1-2,TRBV9,-,12,-,CASSVAGFGYTF,TGTGCCAGCAGCGTAGCCGGATTCGGCTACACCTTC
TRBJ2-2,TRBV7-2,few,13,-,CASSLDNTGELFF,TGTGCCAGCAGCTTAGACAACACCGGGGAGCTGTTTTTT
TRBJ2-1,TRBV28,-,15,TRBD2,CASSSRLAGANEQFF,TGTGCCAGCAGTTCGCGACTAGCGGGAGCGAATGAGCAGTTCTTC
TRBJ2-2,TRBV28,-,18,TRBD2,CASSYTSGRGTNTGELFF,TGTGCCAGCAGTTATACTAGCGGGCGGGGAACGAACACCGGGGAGCTGTTTTTT
TRBJ2-7,TRBV28,-,15,TRBD1,CASSPDRGLRDEQYF,TGTGCCAGCAGTCCGGACAGGGGGCTGAGAGACGAGCAGTACTTC
TRBJ1-2,TRBV9,-,16,-,CASSTETDPTGYGYTF,TGTGCCAGCAGCACGGAGACAGACCCCACTGGCTATGGCTACACCTTC
TRBJ2-7,TRBV19,-,15,TRBD2,CASSFGQAGSYEQYF,TGTGCCAGTAGTTTCGGCCAAGCGGGGTCCTACGAGCAGTACTTC
TRBJ1-1,TRBV18,-,17,TRBD1,CASSPPGPGGSNTEAFF,TGTGCCAGCTCACCACCGGGACCAGGGGGTTCGAACACTGAAGCTTTCTTT
TRBJ1-2,TRBV5-1,-,15,TRBD1,CASRPTGGESYGYTF,TGCGCCAGCAGGCCTACAGGGGGCGAAAGCTATGGCTACACCTTC
TRBJ1-1,TRBV28,-,19,-,CASSLPRTPKTYRGTEAFF,TGTGCCAGCAGTTTACCTCGGACACCAAAAACATATAGAGGCACTGAAGCTTTCTTT
TRBJ2-1,TRBV5-6,-,16,-,CASSSGAGAAYNEQFF,TGTGCCAGCAGCTCGGGGGCGGGAGCGGCGTACAATGAGCAGTTCTTC
TRBJ2-7,TRBV6-5,-,14,-,CASSLSTESYEQYF,TGTGCCAGCAGTTTATCGACGGAATCCTACGAGCAGTACTTC
TRBJ2-1,TRBV27,-,16,-,CASSLSAQGSHNEQFF,TGTGCCAGCAGTTTATCCGCACAGGGCAGCCACAATGAGCAGTTCTTC
TRBJ2-7,TRBV27,once,14,-,CASSFGVGDYEQYF,TGTGCCAGCAGTTTCGGGGTAGGGGACTACGAGCAGTACTTC
TRBJ2-3,TRBV19,-,17,TRBD2,CASSIGVTAGGPDTQYF,TGTGCCAGTAGTATCGGGGTGACAGCGGGAGGGCCAGATACGCAGTATTTT
TRBJ2-1,TRBV7-6,-,14,TRBD1,CASSSGQGSSEQFF,TGTGCCAGCAGTTCTGGACAGGGTAGTAGTGAGCAGTTCTTC
TRBJ1-1,TRBV27,-,14,-,CASSLGSTDTEAFF,TGTGCCAGCAGTTTAGGGTCGACGGACACTGAAGCTTTCTTT
TRBJ2-7,TRBV28,-,16,-,CASSLDPLASSYEQYF,TGTGCCAGCAGTTTAGACCCCCTAGCTTCATCCTACGAGCAGTACTTC
TRBJ2-7,TRBV7-9,-,13,-,CASSLVGGNEQYF,TGTGCCAGCAGCTTAGTGGGAGGTAACGAGCAGTACTTC
TRBJ1-2,TRBV28,-,17,-,CASSSGARQPINYGYTF,TGTGCCAGCAGTTCGGGGGCGCGGCAGCCTATAAACTATGGCTACACCTTC
TRBJ2-7,TRBV14,-,13,-,CASSQVLSGEQYF,TGTGCCAGCAGCCAAGTGCTTTCGGGCGAGCAGTACTTC
TRBJ2-3,TRBV5-6,-,15,TRBD1,CASSLGDRDTDTQYF,TGTGCCAGCAGCTTAGGGGACAGAGACACAGATACGCAGTATTTT
TRBJ2-1,TRBV7-2,-,13,-,CASSPHRYNEQFF,TGTGCCAGCAGCCCGCACCGCTACAATGAGCAGTTCTTC
TRBJ1-2,TRBV5-1,-,14,-,CASSLWAGDYGYTF,TGCGCCAGCAGCTTGTGGGCAGGCGACTATGGCTACACCTTC
TRBJ2-1,TRBV19,-,14,-,CASSLWDFNNEQFF,TGTGCCAGTAGTCTGTGGGACTTCAACAATGAGCAGTTCTTC
TRBJ2-2,TRBV9,-,12,-,CASSPETGELFF,TGTGCCAGCAGCCCAGAAACCGGGGAGCTGTTTTTT
TRBJ2-7,TRBV5-1,-,14,TRBD2,CASSISGETWEQYF,TGCGCCAGCAGCATTAGCGGGGAGACGTGGGAGCAGTACTTC
TRBJ2-7,TRBV7-8,-,14,-,CASSLLQGSYEQYF,TGTGCCAGCAGCTTATTACAGGGTTCCTACGAGCAGTACTTC
TRBJ2-7,TRBV5-4,-,13,-,CASSLAEGEVQYF,TGTGCCAGCAGCTTGGCCGAAGGGGAAGTGCAGTACTTC
TRBJ2-1,TRBV19,-,17,TRBD2,CASSIDGLAGEADEQFF,TGTGCCAGTAGTATAGACGGACTAGCGGGAGAGGCGGATGAGCAGTTCTTC
TRBJ2-7,TRBV13,-,14,-,CASSHHGGDYEQYF,TGTGCCAGCAGCCACCACGGGGGCGACTACGAGCAGTACTTC
TRBJ1-3,TRBV2,-,15,-,CASRPGTFSGNTIYF,TGTGCCAGCAGGCCCGGGACATTCTCTGGAAACACCATATATTTT
TRBJ2-3,TRBV5-4,-,16,-,CASSFKSRPSTDTQYF,TGTGCCAGCAGCTTCAAGTCTCGACCGAGCACAGATACGCAGTATTTT
TRBJ1-5,TRBV19,-,14,-,CASTYDLENQPQHF,TGTGCCAGTACCTACGATTTGGAAAATCAGCCCCAGCATTTT
TRBJ1-2,TRBV6-1,-,15,-,CASSEETGPNYGYTF,TGTGCCAGCAGTGAAGAGACAGGACCTAACTATGGCTACACCTTC
TRBJ2-7,TRBV28,-,12,-,CASSFWGYEQYF,TGTGCCAGCAGTTTTTGGGGTTACGAGCAGTACTTC
TRBJ2-7,TRBV7-9,-,14,TRBD1,CASSPWDRKYEQYF,TGTGCCAGCAGCCCGTGGGACAGAAAATACGAGCAGTACTTC
TRBJ2-1,TRBV11-1,once,18,TRBD2,CASSLAGTRSIPYNEQFF,TGTGCCAGCAGCTTAGCTGGGACTAGAAGTATCCCCTACAATGAGCAGTTCTTC
TRBJ1-2,TRBV29-1,-,11,-,CSVGSRQGYTF,TGCAGCGTTGGATCGCGGCAGGGCTACACCTTC
TRBJ2-7,TRBV11-2,once,16,TRBD1,CASSRSPGQGGYEQYF,TGTGCCAGCAGCCGTAGTCCCGGACAGGGGGGGTACGAGCAGTACTTC
TRBJ1-2,TRBV7-9,-,14,TRBD1,CASGGQGWNYGYTF,TGTGCCAGCGGAGGACAGGGGTGGAACTATGGCTACACCTTC
TRBJ1-5,TRBV28,-,15,-,CASSLRDIYNQPQHF,TGTGCCAGCAGTCTCCGGGACATATACAATCAGCCCCAGCATTTT